This paragraph reports one T cell receptor (beta chain). What it recognizes is unknown. This specimen comes from a study of cytomegalovirus exposure and HLA in healthy donors. Separation from the roughly 670-subject first cohort characterized the roughly 110-subject validation cohort, to which the donors belonged. Data came from immunoSEQ multiplex PCR; TCRdb stores just in-frame clones and leaves some out. The table includes about 350,000 clones, roughly 87% detected once. Study-wide findings and caveats: Subsequent analysis found a tendency for first-cohort TCR clusters to co-occur within the roughly 130 validation repertoires. While the bulk of TCR sequences proved rare, some public TCRs turned up in many donors. A list of roughly 160 TCR beta chains associated with cytomegalovirus was given.

Germline CDR1 reads MDHEN; CDR2 reads SYDVKM. The CDR3 sequence is 12 residues long. Between the trimmed V and J ends, which lost 8 bases and 7 bases, there was a span of 12 bases. The receptor was derived from a woman aged 25-40 years in good health and CMV-seropositive. The rearrangement links TRBV28 to TRBJ1-5, with D unresolved. The sequenced material came from PBMCs. CDR3 nucleotides: TGTGCCAGCCGACGGCCGGGCCAGCCCCAGCATTTT. Encoded protein: CASRRPGQPQHF. The variable domain in full, completed from reference TRBV28 and TRBJ1-5, reads DVKVTQSSRYLVKRTGEKVFLECVQDMDHENMFWYRQDPGLGLRLIYFSYDVKMKEKGDIPEGYSVSREKKERFSLILESASTNQTSMYLCASRRPGQPQHFGDGTRLSIL.